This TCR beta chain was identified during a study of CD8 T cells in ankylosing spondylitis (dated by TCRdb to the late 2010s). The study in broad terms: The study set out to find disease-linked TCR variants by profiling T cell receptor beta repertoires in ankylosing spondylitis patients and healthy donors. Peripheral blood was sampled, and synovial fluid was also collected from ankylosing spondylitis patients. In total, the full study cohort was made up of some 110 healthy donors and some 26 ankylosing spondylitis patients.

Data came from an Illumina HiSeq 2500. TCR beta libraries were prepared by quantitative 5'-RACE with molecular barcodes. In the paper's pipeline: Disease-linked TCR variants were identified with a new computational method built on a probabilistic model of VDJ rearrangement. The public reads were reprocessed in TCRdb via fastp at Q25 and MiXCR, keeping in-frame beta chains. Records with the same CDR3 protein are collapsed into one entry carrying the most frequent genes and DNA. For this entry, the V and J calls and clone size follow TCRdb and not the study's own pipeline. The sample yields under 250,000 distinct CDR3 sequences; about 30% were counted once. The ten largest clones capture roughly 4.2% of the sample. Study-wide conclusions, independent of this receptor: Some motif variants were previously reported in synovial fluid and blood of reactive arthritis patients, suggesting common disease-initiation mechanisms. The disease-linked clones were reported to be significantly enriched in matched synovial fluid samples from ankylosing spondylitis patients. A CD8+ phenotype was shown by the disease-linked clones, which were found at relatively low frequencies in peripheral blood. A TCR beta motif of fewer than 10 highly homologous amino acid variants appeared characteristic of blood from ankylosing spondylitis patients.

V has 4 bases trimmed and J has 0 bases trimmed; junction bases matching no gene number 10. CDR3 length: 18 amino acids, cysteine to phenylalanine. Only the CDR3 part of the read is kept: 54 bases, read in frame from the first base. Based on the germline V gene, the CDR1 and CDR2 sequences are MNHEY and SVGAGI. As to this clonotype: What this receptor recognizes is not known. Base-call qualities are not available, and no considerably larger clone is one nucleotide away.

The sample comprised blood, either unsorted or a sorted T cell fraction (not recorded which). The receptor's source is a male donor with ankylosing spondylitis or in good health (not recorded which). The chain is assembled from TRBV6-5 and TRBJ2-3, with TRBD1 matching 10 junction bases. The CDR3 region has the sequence CASSSGQGGQLSTDTQYF. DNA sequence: TGTGCCAGCAGTTCCGGACAGGGGGGCCAACTAAGCACAGATACGCAGTATTTT.